This T cell receptor beta chain was captured by sequencing in a study of T cells in Graves' hyperthyroidism and ophthalmopathy. On the study more broadly: It was at initial diagnosis, before any treatment, that peripheral blood was collected.

Patients were aged 18 to 65, had disease duration under 2 months, and had newly diagnosed hyperthyroidism. Authors of the study amplified TCR beta CDR3 regions from RNA transcripts. First-round RT-PCR targeting the TCR CDR3 was performed with the HTBI primer set. TCRdb recomputed calls from the multiplex PCR reads with MiXCR, one row per CDR3 protein. The sample yields roughly 740,000 distinct CDR3 sequences, about a sixth seen once. As for this clonotype: Its antigen is not identified.

CDR3 size: 16 residues. Trimming shortened V by 2 bases and J by 3 bases, and 15 bases separated the two germline ends. The germline V gene has CDR1 ENHRY and CDR2 SYGVKD. Findings and caveats of the study: Ophthalmopathy was identified by the model a median approximately six months ahead of onset. In the blood, most expanded thyroid clonotypes above 0.001 appeared as well.

V is TRBV10-3 and J is TRBJ2-3; D is unresolved. The origin of this receptor is a man between 18 and 35 years old with Graves' hyperthyroidism. Sequencing input: blood. CDR3 sequence reads: CAISERAGQGTDTQYF. The CDR3 bases are TGTGCCATCAGTGAGAGGGCAGGTCAAGGGACAGATACGCAGTATTTT.